Listed here are 8 T cell receptor beta chains from one sample, sequenced in a study of T cell repertoires in cytomegalovirus infection (dated by TCRdb to between 2019 and 2020). TCRdb records Illumina HiSeq 1500 as the sequencer. TCRdb reran the public reads through fastp at Q25 and MiXCR, keeping productive beta chains. Each record represents a unique CDR3 protein, reported with the most common genes and DNA among its rows. The sample table contains some 560,000 distinct CDR3 sequences; only one count was recorded for about 40% of them. The top ten hold around 50% of the sample. The treatment or condition label, as the study defines it: in vitro stimulation with specific CMV peptide epitopes to enrich CMV-specific T cells. No antigen has been assigned to these receptors. The sample was cultured PBMCs, taken from culture after CMV antigen stimulation. These receptors originate from a human donor in good health (CMV status not recorded). Some clones in this sample may be carry-over from other donors' samples.

The rearrangement uses TRBV7-1 and TRBJ1-1; no reliable D call. TRBV7-1 qualifies as an ORF whose function is uncertain. This CDR3 region has 10 residues. Trimming stripped 5 bases from V and 3 bases from J, with 1 base between. The CDR3 is CASSHTEAFF. The CDR3 DNA reads TGTGCCAGCAGCCACACTGAAGCTTTCTTT.

The V and J genes are TRBV5-4 and TRBJ2-2; 9 bases agree with TRBD2. The CDR3 sequence is 16 residues long. Per germline, CDR1 SGHNT and CDR2 YYREEE (reference sequence). Trimming at V came to 4 bases and at J to 2 bases, leaving 6 bases not matched to a gene. CDR3 DNA: TGTGCCAGCAGCCCTGTGCGGGGGGGAAACACCGGGGAGCTGTTTTTT. The encoded protein is CASSPVRGGNTGELFF.

V usage is TRBV5-1 and J usage is TRBJ2-1; 8 nucleotides align to TRBD2. The CDR3 has 16 amino acids. Germline-derived CDR1 and CDR2 are SGHRS and YFSETQ. The junction had 4 bases not matched to a gene; V was cut back by 0 bases and J by 2 bases. The CDR3 region is CASSLGGTSPYNEQFF. The CDR3 nucleotides are TGCGCCAGCAGCTTGGGCGGGACTAGTCCCTACAATGAGCAGTTCTTC. Supplemented by reference TRBV5-1 and TRBJ2-1, the full variable domain reads KAGVTQTPRYLIKTRGQQVTLSCSPISGHRSVSWYQQTPGQGLQFLFEYFSETQRNKGNFPGRFSGRQFSNSRSEMNVSTLELGDSALYLCASSLGGTSPYNEQFFGPGTRLTVL.

CDR3 protein: CASSRLVGAGGGDPQYF. Here the CDR3 DNA reads TGTGCCAGCAGCCGACTCGTTGGAGCGGGAGGCGGTGATCCGCAGTATTTT. This chain connects TRBV4-2 to TRBJ2-3; TRBD2 matches 9 bases. Germline CDR1 is LGHNA and CDR2 is YNFKEQ. This CDR3 spans 17 amino acids. With 4 bases clipped from V and 10 bases from J, the junction kept 18 bases outside the gene matches.

This clonotype has just a few counts. This chain uses TRBV6-1 with TRBJ2-7; D gene uncertain. In germline, CDR1 is MNHNS, CDR2 SASEGT. V lost 3 bases and J lost 7, with 13 bases in between. The length of the CDR3 is 13 residues. The CDR3 DNA sequence: TGTGCCAGCAGTGAGATCGTGAAGTTGGAGCAGTACTTC. Its protein is CASSEIVKLEQYF.

The V and J genes are TRBV2 and TRBJ2-5; 7 positions agree with TRBD1. The trim removed 6 bases at V and 5 bases at J, leaving 6 bases unmatched. This CDR3 has 13 amino acids. Germline V gene data show CDR1 as SNHLY and CDR2 as FYNNEI. CDR3 sequence reads: CASRVGGRETQYF. In DNA, the CDR3 is TGTGCCAGCAGGGTAGGGGGCAGGGAGACCCAGTACTTC.

This chain joins TRBV7-2 and TRBJ1-2; D may be TRBD1 (6 bases). With 1 base removed from V and 5 bases from J, the gap between germline ends came to 11 bases. This CDR3 region has 14 residues. Germline V gene data show CDR1 as SGHTA and CDR2 as FQGNSA. CDR3 DNA sequence: TGTGCCAGCAGCTTAGGTCCAGGGGCTTATGGCTACACCTTC. The encoded protein is CASSLGPGAYGYTF. The variable domain in full, completed from reference TRBV7-2 and TRBJ1-2, reads GAGVSQSPSNKVTEKGKDVELRCDPISGHTALYWYRQSLGQGLEFLIYFQGNSAPDKSGLPSDRFSAERTGGSVSTLTIQRTQQEDSAVYLCASSLGPGAYGYTFGSGTRLTVV.

Comment on this clonotype: At one end the junction does not follow the germline gene, possibly because of a read error. The chain employs TRBV4-1 and TRBJ2-1, with 8 positions matching TRBD2. The CDR3 is 15 amino acids. The germline gives CDR1 MGHRA, CDR2 YSYEKL. The CDR3 region is CASSRGGTSYNEQFF. The CDR3 coding sequence is TGTGCCAGCAGCCGGGGGGGGACAAGCTACAATGAGCAGTTCTTC.